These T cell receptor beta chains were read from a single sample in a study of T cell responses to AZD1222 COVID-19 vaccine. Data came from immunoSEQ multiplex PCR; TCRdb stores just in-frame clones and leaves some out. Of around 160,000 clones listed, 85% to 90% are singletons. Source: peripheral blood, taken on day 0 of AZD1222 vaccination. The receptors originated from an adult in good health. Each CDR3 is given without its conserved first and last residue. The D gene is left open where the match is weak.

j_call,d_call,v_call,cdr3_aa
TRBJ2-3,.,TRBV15,ATRNPPDTQY
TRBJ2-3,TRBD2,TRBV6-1,ASSEGLAGGFDTQY
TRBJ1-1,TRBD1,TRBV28,ASSPGTDVRDTEAF
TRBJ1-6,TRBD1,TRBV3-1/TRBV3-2,ASSPTGQGFGSPLH
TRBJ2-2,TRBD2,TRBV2,ASRRLADTGELF
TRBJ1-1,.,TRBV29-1,SVDGNTEAF
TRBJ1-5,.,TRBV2,ASSERTGAPLSNQPQH
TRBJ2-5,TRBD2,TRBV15,ATSRDKLAGGPLLAQY
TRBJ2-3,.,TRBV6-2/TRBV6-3,ASSRTWGTDTQY
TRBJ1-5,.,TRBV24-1,ATSERSYNQPQH
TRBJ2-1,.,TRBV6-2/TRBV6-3,ASSPKSARADNEQF
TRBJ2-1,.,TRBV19,ASSISAGSSYNEQF
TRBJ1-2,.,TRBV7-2,ASSLSSSLGYGYT
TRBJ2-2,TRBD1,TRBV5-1,ASSLDRGYTGELF
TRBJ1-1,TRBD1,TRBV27,ASSLSRTGIGAF
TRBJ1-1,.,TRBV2,ASCHRGGTEAF
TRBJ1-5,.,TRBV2,ASTKGGNQPQH
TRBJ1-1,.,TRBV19,ASSIKSNTEAF
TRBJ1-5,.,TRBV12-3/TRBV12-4,ASSLGGQPQH
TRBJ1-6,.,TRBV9,ASSVGQDSPLH
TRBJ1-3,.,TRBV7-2,ASRSQSGNTIY
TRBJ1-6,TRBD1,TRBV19,ASSTSGTGVSPLH
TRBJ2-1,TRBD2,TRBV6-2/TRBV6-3,ASSYLSGRMGNEQF
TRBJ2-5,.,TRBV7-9,ASTDLLGQETQY
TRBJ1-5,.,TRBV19,ASSIVGLIGNQPQH
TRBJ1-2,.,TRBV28,ASSFGQHYGYT
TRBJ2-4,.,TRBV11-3,ASSLSSDGNIQY
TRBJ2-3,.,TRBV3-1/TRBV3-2,ASSPQAADTQY
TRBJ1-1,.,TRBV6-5,ASRGRNTEAF
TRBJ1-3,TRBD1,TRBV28,ASNFGTGSGNTIY
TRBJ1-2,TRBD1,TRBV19,ASRLRRGHEDGYT
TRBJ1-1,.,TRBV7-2,ASSLAERAEAF
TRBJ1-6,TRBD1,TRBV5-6,ASSGDRGPSPLH
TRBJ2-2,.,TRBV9,ASSVGGGLAGELF
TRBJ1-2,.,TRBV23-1,ASVYLGTNGYT
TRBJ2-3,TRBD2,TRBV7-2,ASSLTAGGATDTQY
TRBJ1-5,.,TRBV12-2,ASRFPDRGPYSNQPQH
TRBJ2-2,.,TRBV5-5,ASSFVGVTGELF
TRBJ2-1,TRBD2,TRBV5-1,ASSAGLAGNEQF
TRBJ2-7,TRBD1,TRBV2,ASGQGAHEQY
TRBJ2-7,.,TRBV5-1,ASSLATGTYEQY
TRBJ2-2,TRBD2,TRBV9,ASSPYPLAGGDTGELF
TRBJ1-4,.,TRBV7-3,ASSTYGAEKLF
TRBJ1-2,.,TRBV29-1,SVDSGDGYT
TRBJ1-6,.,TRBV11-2,ATAPRIDSPLH
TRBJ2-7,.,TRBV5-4,ASSYGRGEQY
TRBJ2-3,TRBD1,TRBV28,ASSLPPGQGTDTQY
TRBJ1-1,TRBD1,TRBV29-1,SAAQGGTEAF
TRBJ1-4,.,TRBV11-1,ASSLSSGVDEKLF
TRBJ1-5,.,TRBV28,ASSDMNQPQH
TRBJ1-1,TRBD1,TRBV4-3,ASSQDVVLSTGMNTEAF
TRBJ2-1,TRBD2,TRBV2,ASERLAGENEQF
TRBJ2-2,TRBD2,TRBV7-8,ASSPSRGLADTGELF
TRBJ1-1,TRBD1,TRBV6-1,ASSDLWSGGQGSAF
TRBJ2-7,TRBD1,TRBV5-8,ASSFGTGVMYEQY
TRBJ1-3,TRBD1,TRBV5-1,ASSSDRGGGNTIY
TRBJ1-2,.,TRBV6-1,ASSDPSVGVYYGYT
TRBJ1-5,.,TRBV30,AWSARGNQPQH
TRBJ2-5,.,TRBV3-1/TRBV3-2,ASSQDSAAKETQY
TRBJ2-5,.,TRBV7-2,ASSLVTQQETQY